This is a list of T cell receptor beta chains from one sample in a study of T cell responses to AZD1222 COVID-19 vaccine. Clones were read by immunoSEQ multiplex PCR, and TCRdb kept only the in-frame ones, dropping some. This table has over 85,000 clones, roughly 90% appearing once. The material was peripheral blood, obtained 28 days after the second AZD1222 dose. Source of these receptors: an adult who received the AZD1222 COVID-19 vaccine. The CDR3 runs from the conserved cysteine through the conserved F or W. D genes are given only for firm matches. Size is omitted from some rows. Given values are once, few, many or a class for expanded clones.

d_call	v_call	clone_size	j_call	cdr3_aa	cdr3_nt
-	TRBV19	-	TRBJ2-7	CASSNGGDYEQYF	TGTGCCAGTAGTAACGGAGGGGACTACGAGCAGTACTTC
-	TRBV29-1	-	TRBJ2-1	CSAEVQVYNEQFF	TGCAGCGCCGAGGTACAGGTCTACAATGAGCAGTTCTTC
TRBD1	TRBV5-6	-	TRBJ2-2	CASSFRDRWSGELFF	TGTGCCAGCAGCTTCCGGGACAGGTGGTCCGGGGAGCTGTTTTTT
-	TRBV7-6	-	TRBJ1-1	CASSLQVNTEAFF	TGTGCCAGCAGCTTACAGGTGAACACTGAAGCTTTCTTT
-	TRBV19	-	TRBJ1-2	CASSPDVDLSYTF	TGTGCCAGTAGTCCAGATGTTGATTTGAGCTACACCTTC
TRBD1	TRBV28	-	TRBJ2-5	CASSSGQLAQYF	TGTGCCAGCAGTTCGGGACAGTTGGCCCAGTACTTC
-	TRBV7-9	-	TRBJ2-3	CASSDYTDTQYF	TGTGCCAGCAGCGACTACACAGATACGCAGTATTTT
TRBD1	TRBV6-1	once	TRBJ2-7	CASSDQTGGREQYF	TGTGCCAGCAGTGATCAGACAGGGGGGAGGGAGCAGTACTTC
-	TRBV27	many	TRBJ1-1	CASSLRYRLNTEAFF	TGTGCCAGCAGTTTAAGGTACAGGCTGAACACTGAAGCTTTCTTT
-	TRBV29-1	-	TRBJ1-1	CSVSRVLNTEAFF	TGCAGCGTTTCCAGGGTTTTGAACACTGAAGCTTTCTTT
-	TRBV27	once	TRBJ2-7	CASSLSARGGEQYF	TGTGCCAGCAGTTTATCCGCAAGGGGCGGCGAGCAGTACTTC
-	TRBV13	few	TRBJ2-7	CASSFGRVSSYEQYF	TGTGCCAGCAGCTTCGGCAGGGTCTCCTCCTACGAGCAGTACTTC
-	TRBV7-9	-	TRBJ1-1	CASSLVNTEAFF	TGTGCCAGCAGCTTGGTTAACACTGAAGCTTTCTTT
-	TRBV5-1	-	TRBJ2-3	CASSLYPALSTDTQYF	TGCGCCAGCAGCTTGTATCCGGCCCTCAGCACAGATACGCAGTATTTT
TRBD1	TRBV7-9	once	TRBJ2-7	CASSGGTGTFYEQYF	TGTGCCAGCAGCGGGGGGACAGGAACCTTCTACGAGCAGTACTTC
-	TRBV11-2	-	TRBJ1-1	CASSFQGKGIEAFF	TGTGCCAGCAGCTTTCAGGGAAAAGGGATTGAAGCTTTCTTT
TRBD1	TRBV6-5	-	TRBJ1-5	CASREGTGGNQPQHF	TGTGCCAGCAGGGAGGGGACAGGGGGTAATCAGCCCCAGCATTTT
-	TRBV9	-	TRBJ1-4	CASSVAPQGVNEKLFF	TGTGCCAGCAGCGTGGCCCCACAGGGAGTAAATGAAAAACTGTTTTTT
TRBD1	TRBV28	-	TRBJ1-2	CASRPGDRETYGYTF	TGTGCCAGCAGACCGGGGGACAGGGAAACCTATGGCTACACCTTC
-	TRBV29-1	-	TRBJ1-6	CSVPRGTRRSPLHF	TGCAGCGTACCACGCGGGACCAGGCGTTCACCCCTCCACTTT
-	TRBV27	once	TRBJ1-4	CASMGPPNEKLFF	TGTGCCAGCATGGGACCACCTAATGAAAAACTGTTTTTT
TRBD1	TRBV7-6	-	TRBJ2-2	CASSPGTGQGNTGELFF	TGTGCCAGCAGCCCAGGAACGGGACAGGGTAACACCGGGGAGCTGTTTTTT
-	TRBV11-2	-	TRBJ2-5	CASSEQETQYF	TGTGCCAGCAGCGAACAAGAGACCCAGTACTTC
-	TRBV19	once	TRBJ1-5	CASHWGPGHHHQPQHF	TGTGCCAGTCATTGGGGACCGGGACATCACCATCAGCCCCAGCATTTT
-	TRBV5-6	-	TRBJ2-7	CASSLVDSQYEQYF	TGTGCCAGCAGCTTGGTCGACAGTCAATACGAGCAGTACTTC
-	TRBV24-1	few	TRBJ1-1	CATSSGVGGTEAFF	TGTGCCACCAGTTCAGGGGTGGGGGGCACTGAAGCTTTCTTT
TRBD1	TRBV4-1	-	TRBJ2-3	CASSQEFRGDTQYF	TGCGCCAGCAGCCAAGAGTTCAGGGGGGATACGCAGTATTTT
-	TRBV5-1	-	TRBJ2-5	CASTPRTDQETQYF	TGCGCCAGCACCCCCCGGACAGACCAAGAGACCCAGTACTTC
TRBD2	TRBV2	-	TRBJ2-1	CASTSGKYNEQFF	TGTGCCAGCACTAGCGGGAAATACAATGAGCAGTTCTTC
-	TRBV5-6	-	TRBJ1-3	CASSTPNGNTIYF	TGTGCCAGCAGCACCCCTAATGGAAACACCATATATTTT
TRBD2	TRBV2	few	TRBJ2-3	CASRAPPAGVTDTQYF	TGTGCCAGCAGAGCCCCCCCAGCGGGGGTGACAGATACGCAGTATTTT
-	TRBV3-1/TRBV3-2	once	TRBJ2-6	CASSQVLRQPSGANVLTF	TGTGCCAGCAGCCAAGTGCTTCGACAGCCCTCTGGGGCCAACGTCCTGACTTTC
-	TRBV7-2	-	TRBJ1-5	CASSLPDQPQHF	TGTGCCAGCAGCTTACCAGATCAGCCCCAGCATTTT
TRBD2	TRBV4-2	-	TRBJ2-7	CASSQDGGPAGRGNEQYF	TGTGCCAGCAGCCAAGACGGTGGGCCAGCCGGGAGGGGGAACGAGCAGTACTTC
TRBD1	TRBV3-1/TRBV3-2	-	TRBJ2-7	CASSPRDRVSEQYF	TGTGCCAGCAGCCCCCGGGACAGGGTAAGCGAGCAGTACTTC
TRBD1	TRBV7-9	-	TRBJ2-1	CASSFRAGGLGEQFF	TGTGCCAGCAGCTTTCGGGCAGGGGGCTTGGGTGAGCAGTTCTTC
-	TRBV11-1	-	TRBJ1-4	CASSPLGTANEKLFF	TGTGCCAGCAGTCCCCTCGGAACGGCTAATGAAAAACTGTTTTTT
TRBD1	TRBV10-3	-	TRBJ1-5	CAISPGQGENQPQHF	TGTGCCATCAGTCCGGGACAGGGGGAGAACCAGCCCCAGCATTTT
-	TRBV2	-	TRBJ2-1	CASSVDSPGSDEQFF	TGTGCCAGCAGTGTGGACAGTCCGGGGAGCGATGAGCAGTTCTTC
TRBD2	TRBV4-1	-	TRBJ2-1	CASSQTSGKDEQFF	TGCGCCAGCAGCCAGACTAGCGGGAAGGATGAGCAGTTCTTC
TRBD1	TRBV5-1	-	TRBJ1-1	CASSNDRAITEAFF	TGCGCCAGCAGCAATGACAGGGCCATCACTGAAGCTTTCTTT
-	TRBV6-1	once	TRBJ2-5	CASSEAWGVGETQYF	TGTGCCAGCAGTGAAGCGTGGGGGGTTGGAGAGACCCAGTACTTC
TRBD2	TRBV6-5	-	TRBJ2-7	CASSNEGGRGYEQYF	TGTGCCAGCAGCAACGAAGGCGGGAGGGGGTACGAGCAGTACTTC
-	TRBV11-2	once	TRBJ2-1	CASSRTRGNEQFF	TGTGCCAGCAGCCGAACCAGGGGCAATGAGCAGTTCTTC
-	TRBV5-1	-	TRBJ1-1	CASSLRPRLRNTEAFF	TGCGCCAGCAGCTTGAGACCCAGGCTGAGGAACACTGAAGCTTTCTTT
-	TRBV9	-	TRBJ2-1	CASSGVNNEQFF	TGTGCCAGCAGCGGGGTTAACAATGAGCAGTTCTTC
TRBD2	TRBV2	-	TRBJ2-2	CASSLAGKNTGELFF	TGTGCCAGCAGTCTAGCGGGAAAGAACACCGGGGAGCTGTTTTTT
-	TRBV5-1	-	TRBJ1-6	CASSGQTNSPLHF	TGCGCCAGCAGCGGACAAACAAATTCACCCCTCCACTTT
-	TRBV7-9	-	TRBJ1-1	CASSLSGGTYTEAFF	TGTGCCAGCAGCTTATCGGGAGGGACGTACACTGAAGCTTTCTTT
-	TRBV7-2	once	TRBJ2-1	CASREDGSSYNEQFF	TGTGCCAGCAGGGAGGACGGGAGCTCCTACAATGAGCAGTTCTTC